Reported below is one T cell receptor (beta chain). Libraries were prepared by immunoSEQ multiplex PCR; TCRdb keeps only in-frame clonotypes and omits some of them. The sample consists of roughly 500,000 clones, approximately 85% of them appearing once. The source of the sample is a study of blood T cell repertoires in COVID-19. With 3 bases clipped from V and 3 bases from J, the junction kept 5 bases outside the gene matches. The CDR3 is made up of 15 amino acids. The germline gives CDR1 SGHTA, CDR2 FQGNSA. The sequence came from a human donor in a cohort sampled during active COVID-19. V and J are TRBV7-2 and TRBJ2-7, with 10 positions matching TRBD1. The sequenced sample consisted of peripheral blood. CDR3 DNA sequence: TGTGCCAGCAGCTTGACCGGGACAGGGGACTACGAGCAGTACTTC. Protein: CASSLTGTGDYEQYF.